This passage covers 22 T cell receptor beta chains from one sample sequenced in a study of cytomegalovirus exposure and HLA in healthy donors. PCR involved 60 Vbeta and 13 Jbeta primers. TCRdb's copy holds only in-frame clones and misses some; the assay was immunoSEQ multiplex PCR. The data show 120,000 to 150,000 clones, roughly three quarters seen once. The sequenced sample consisted of PBMCs. Receptors were obtained from a man aged 18 to 30 in good health and CMV-seronegative.

This chain links TRBV7-3 with TRBJ2-5; D perhaps matches TRBD1 (9 bases). Germline V CDR1 and CDR2: SGHTA, FQGTGA. V lost 2 bases to trimming and J lost 5 bases, with 24 bases between them. This CDR3 has 18 amino acids. This CDR3 reads CASSLGPGQGLGWETQYF. The DNA of the CDR3 is TGTGCCAGCAGCTTAGGTCCGGGACAGGGACTAGGGTGGGAGACCCAGTACTTC.

The chain links TRBV5-4 to TRBJ2-3; TRBD2 agrees at 9 bases. The CDR3 length is 16 residues. The V and J ends lost 3 bases and 2 bases, in that order; junction bases with no gene match: 7. Germline-derived CDR1 and CDR2 are SGHNT and YYREEE (reference sequence). The DNA for the CDR3 is TGTGCCAGCAGCTCAAGGGCGGGGGGGCCCACAGATACGCAGTATTTT. Translated, it gives CASSSRAGGPTDTQYF.

The chain employs TRBV29-1 and TRBJ1-2; D is uncertain. Germline assignment: CDR1 SQVTM and CDR2 ANQGSEA. Trimming took off 4 bases at V and 8 bases at J, with 11 bases between the two ends. The CDR3 contains 11 residues. As DNA, the CDR3 is TGCAGCGTTGGCAGGCAAGTGGGCTACACCTTC. Protein product: CSVGRQVGYTF.

This clone appeared once. The CDR3 does not end in the conserved phenylalanine or tryptophan, so this is likely a read error. The chain recombines TRBV27 with TRBJ1-5; D remains unclear. The CDR3 is 14 residues long. Germline V gene sequence: CDR1 MNHEY, CDR2 SMNVEV (reference sequence). Trimming removed 2 bases from V and 1 base from J, with 6 bases in between. This CDR3 reads CASSLIDSNQPQHV. The CDR3 DNA reads as TGTGCCAGCAGTTTAATCGACAGCAATCAGCCCCAGCATGTT.

Concerning this clone itself: The conserved phenylalanine or tryptophan normally closing the CDR3 is absent here, so this likely arose from a read error. The gene calls are TRBV2 and TRBJ2-7, with TRBD2 identical over 7 bases. Looked up from germline, CDR1 is SNHLY and CDR2 is FYNNEI. The CDR3 is 14 amino acids. V shed 7 bases and J 0 bases; nucleotides not matched to a gene: 6. CDR3: CASNLAVGSYEQYL. CDR3 bases: TGTGCCAGCAACCTAGCGGTCGGCTCCTACGAGCAGTACCTC.

The genes are TRBV5-5 and TRBJ1-3; no clear D. Germline loops: CDR1 SGHKS, CDR2 YYEKEE (reference sequence). The germline V and J ends were trimmed by 2 bases and 1 base, with 25 bases remaining between them. The CDR3 is 20 amino acids. The CDR3: CASSFDLRLGRDWSGNTIYF. DNA for the CDR3: TGTGCCAGCAGCTTTGACCTAAGGCTTGGGAGGGATTGGTCTGGAAACACCATATATTTT.

V gene TRBV28 combines with J gene TRBJ2-7, with TRBD2 matching over 7 bases. Germline V CDR1 and CDR2: MDHEN, SYDVKM. The CDR3 spans 14 residues. V shed 8 bases and J 0 bases; nucleotides not matched to a gene: 7. This chain's CDR3 is CASGQGGSSYEQYF. CDR3 bases: TGTGCCAGCGGCCAGGGCGGGAGCTCCTACGAGCAGTACTTC. The variable domain in full, completed from reference TRBV28 and TRBJ2-7, reads DVKVTQSSRYLVKRTGEKVFLECVQDMDHENMFWYRQDPGLGLRLIYFSYDVKMKEKGDIPEGYSVSREKKERFSLILESASTNQTSMYLCASGQGGSSYEQYFGPGTRLTVT.

The chain joins TRBV7-3 to TRBJ2-6; no clear D. Per the germline V gene, CDR1 is SGHTA and CDR2 is FQGTGA. Trimming pared 1 base from V and 10 bases from J, leaving 11 bases between. The CDR3 totals 14 residues. This CDR3 is CASSLSAGENVLTF. CDR3 in DNA: TGTGCCAGCAGCTTAAGCGCAGGTGAAAACGTCCTGACTTTC.

This chain joins TRBV27 and TRBJ2-6, with D tentatively TRBD1 (6 bases). The CDR3 totals 15 residues. The germline V gene has CDR1 MNHEY and CDR2 SMNVEV (reference sequence). Deletions cut 9 bases from V and 1 base from J, with 13 bases between. The CDR3: CASWTVRSGANVLTF. The CDR3 DNA reads as TGTGCCAGTTGGACAGTAAGATCTGGGGCCAACGTCCTGACTTTC.

V gene TRBV19 combines with J gene TRBJ2-2; maybe TRBD1 (6 bases). Per germline, CDR1 LNHDA and CDR2 SQIVND (reference sequence). The V gene lost 10 bases and the J gene lost 1 base, with 13 bases spanning the gap. The CDR3 has 14 amino acids. The CDR3 sequence is CATGQYQNTGELFF. CDR3 DNA sequence: TGTGCCACAGGACAGTACCAGAACACCGGGGAGCTGTTTTTT.

Notes on this clone: An end of the junction does not agree with germline; a read error may underlie this. The chain is built from TRBV7-7 and TRBJ2-7; TRBD1 matches 9 bases. CDR1 is SSHAT, CDR2 FNYEAQ, per germline (reference sequence). The CDR3 has 15 residues. DNA for the CDR3: TGTGCCAGCAGCTTTGGACAGGGGTCCTCCTACGGGCAGTACTTC. Amino acid sequence: CASSFGQGSSYGQYF.

This clone has more than one count but fewer than ten. The V gene is TRBV4-1, the J gene TRBJ1-4; 7 bases are a match to TRBD1. J gave up 5 bases and V 2 bases, and 5 bases lay outside the gene matches. Germline-derived CDR1 and CDR2 are MGHRA and YSYEKL. CDR3 length: 15 residues. Here the CDR3 reads CASSQRDRANEKLFF. Here the CDR3 DNA reads TGCGCCAGCAGCCAACGAGACAGGGCGAATGAAAAACTGTTTTTT.

V gene TRBV4-1 combines with J gene TRBJ1-5, with D possibly TRBD1 on 5 matching bases. The CDR3 spans 16 residues. The germline V gene encodes CDR1 MGHRA and CDR2 YSYEKL. Trimming removed 0 bases from V and 7 bases from J, with 16 bases in between. The CDR3 sequence: CASSQESGARGQPQHF. The CDR3 DNA reads as TGCGCCAGCAGCCAAGAGAGTGGGGCGCGGGGACAGCCCCAGCATTTT.

The chain recombines TRBV11-3 with TRBJ1-1; 7 bases line up with TRBD1. CDR1 is SGHNT, CDR2 YENEEA, per germline. This CDR3 comprises 14 residues. V lost 5 bases to trimming and J lost 1 base; unmatched junction nucleotides: 4. The CDR3 loop reads CASSAGQQNTEAFF. CDR3 coding DNA: TGTGCCAGCAGCGCGGGACAGCAGAACACTGAAGCTTTCTTT.

The rearrangement uses TRBV27 and TRBJ1-1; D gene unclear. V was cut by 3 bases and J by 3 bases, with 8 bases left in between. The CDR3 contains 13 residues. Germline V CDR1 and CDR2: MNHEY, SMNVEV (reference sequence). The CDR3 loop is CASSFQVDTEAFF. In nucleotides, the CDR3 is TGTGCCAGCAGTTTCCAAGTAGACACTGAAGCTTTCTTT.

V gene TRBV10-2 combines with J gene TRBJ2-5; 14 bases are a match to TRBD2. J lost 4 bases, V lost 6 bases, and 7 bases had no gene match. This CDR3 spans 16 amino acids. Per the germline V gene, CDR1 is WSHSY and CDR2 is SAAADI. CDR3 loop: CASSYGLAGGRETQYF. In nucleotides, the CDR3 is TGCGCCAGCAGCTATGGACTAGCGGGAGGTAGAGAGACCCAGTACTTC.

The V and J genes are TRBV6-5 and TRBJ1-1, with 8 positions matching TRBD1. Germline CDR1 is MNHEY and CDR2 is SVGAGI. V dropped 6 bases and J dropped 1; count of bases not matched to a gene: 7. CDR3 length equals 15 residues. CDR3 protein: CASSRDRSANTEAFF. CDR3 bases: TGTGCCAGCAGCCGGGACAGGTCGGCGAACACTGAAGCTTTCTTT.

The chain combines TRBV27 with TRBJ1-4, with unresolved D. The CDR3 sequence is 16 residues long. The germline V gene encodes CDR1 MNHEY and CDR2 SMNVEV (reference sequence). The V end lost 1 base, the J end lost 0 bases, and 9 bases lay between the germline ends. This CDR3 reads CASSLWPIATNEKLFF. Written as DNA, the CDR3 is TGTGCCAGCAGTTTATGGCCGATTGCAACTAATGAAAAACTGTTTTTT.

The genes are TRBV27 and TRBJ2-7; 7 bases map to TRBD2. The CDR3 runs 16 residues. With 2 bases clipped from V and 2 bases from J, the junction kept 9 bases outside the gene matches. The germline CDR1 and CDR2 sequences are MNHEY and SMNVEV (reference sequence). CDR3: CASSLSAAGETYEQYF. CDR3 in DNA: TGTGCCAGCAGTTTAAGCGCGGCGGGAGAAACCTACGAGCAGTACTTC.

The genes are TRBV5-4 and TRBJ2-3; 15 bases agree with TRBD2. The CDR3 has 17 amino acids. With V trimmed by 2 bases and J by 1 base, 2 bases remained unmatched. Germline V CDR1 and CDR2: SGHNT, YYREEE (reference sequence). For the CDR3, the DNA is TGTGCCAGCAGCTTCCGGACTAGCGGGGGGGGCACAGATACGCAGTATTTT. Its translation is CASSFRTSGGGTDTQYF.

The CDR3 loop reads CASSPFPVMNTEAFF. The CDR3 DNA is TGTGCCAGCAGCCCCTTTCCAGTGATGAACACTGAAGCTTTCTTT. The gene calls are TRBV7-8 and TRBJ1-1; D not resolved. From germline, CDR1 is SGHVS and CDR2 FQNEAQ. The V end was cut by 5 bases, the J end by 0 bases, with 13 bases between. The CDR3 loop spans 15 amino acids.

The rearrangement joins TRBV15 to TRBJ2-1, with D unresolved. V lost 3 bases to trimming and J lost 7 bases, with 10 bases between them. Germline V CDR1 and CDR2: LNHNV, YYDKDF (reference sequence). The CDR3 is 13 amino acids. The CDR3 region is CATSSKLWNEQFF. The DNA for the CDR3 is TGTGCCACCAGCAGCAAACTTTGGAATGAGCAGTTCTTC. The full variable domain, with the rest looked up from reference TRBV15 and TRBJ2-1, is DAMVIQNPRYQVTQFGKPVTLSCSQTLNHNVMYWYQQKSSQAPKLLFHYYDKDFNNEADTPDNFQSRRPNTSFCFLDIRSPGLGDTAMYLCATSSKLWNEQFFGPGTRLTVL.